Listed here are 23 T cell receptor beta chains from one sample, sequenced in a study of T-cell memory formation after mild COVID-19. TCRdb independently ran MiXCR on the 5' RACE reads; one entry per CDR3 protein. The data contain 450,000 to 650,000 distinct CDR3 sequences, roughly 20% of them singletons. The sequenced sample consisted of PBMCs or a T cell subset sorted from them (not recorded which). These receptors all come from an adult woman who had mild COVID-19 (a few samples of this study predate the infection). Cell type and time point are not known.

The chain couples TRBV18 to TRBJ2-3; D ambiguous. This CDR3 contains 14 residues. The germline V gene has CDR1 KGHSH and CDR2 LQKENI. V was cut by 3 bases and J by 4 bases, with 11 bases left in between. CDR3 region: CASSPRTQPDTQYF. For the CDR3, the DNA is TGTGCCAGCTCACCCAGGACCCAGCCAGATACGCAGTATTTT.

This clonotype appeared a few times. This sequence joins TRBV19 and TRBJ1-5; perhaps TRBD1 as D (5 bases). The germline CDR1 and CDR2 sequences are LNHDA and SQIVND (reference sequence). The ends were cut back, 5 bases at V and 5 bases at J, with 22 bases in the middle. The length of the CDR3 is 17 residues. The CDR3 loop is CASSSRGRGSPHQPQHF. CDR3 nucleotide sequence: TGTGCCAGTAGTTCCCGCGGAAGGGGATCCCCCCATCAGCCCCAGCATTTT.

This clonotype occurred a few times. V gene TRBV6-6 combines with J gene TRBJ2-7, with TRBD1 as a possible D gene (5 bases). The CDR3 runs 16 residues. V lost 5 bases to trimming and J lost 2 bases, with 19 bases between them. Looked up from germline, CDR1 is MNHNY and CDR2 is SVGAGI (reference sequence). CDR3: CASSPQEGAAPYEQYF. In nucleotides, the CDR3 is TGTGCCAGCAGTCCTCAAGAAGGGGCTGCACCCTACGAGCAGTACTTC.

CDR3 nucleotide sequence: TGTGCCAGCAGTTACTCGGTATACACTGAAGCTTTCTTT. Encoded protein: CASSYSVYTEAFF. The rearrangement links TRBV6-5 to TRBJ1-1, with D unclear. In germline, CDR1 is MNHEY, CDR2 SVGAGI. Trimming cost V 0 bases and J 3 bases, with 5 bases left between them. The CDR3 extends over 13 amino acids.

This clonotype turned up a few times. The rearrangement joins TRBV12-3 or TRBV12-4 to TRBJ1-2; D possibly corresponds to TRBD1 (5 bases). The CDR3 loop spans 11 amino acids. The germline V and J ends were trimmed by 3 bases and 13 bases, with 12 bases remaining between them. The CDR3 nucleotides read TGTGCCAGCAGTTTGGGGGTAGGATGCACCTTC. Residues: CASSLGVGCTF.

This clonotype appeared a few times. V usage is TRBV7-2 and J usage is TRBJ2-5, with 11 bases lining up with TRBD2. Germline V gene lookup returns CDR1 SGHTA and CDR2 FQGNSA. With V trimmed by 3 bases and J by 2 bases, 8 bases remained unmatched. The CDR3 is 17 amino acids. This CDR3 reads CASSFSGTSGFQETQYF. In DNA form, the CDR3 reads TGTGCCAGCAGCTTTTCGGGGACTAGCGGCTTTCAAGAGACCCAGTACTTC.

The gene calls are TRBV6-2 or TRBV6-3 and TRBJ2-7; 8 positions agree with TRBD2. V was clipped by 8 bases and J by 0 bases; unmatched bases: 6. Germline CDR1 is MNHEY and CDR2 is SVGEGT. The CDR3 extends over 14 amino acids. The CDR3 region is CASGERGSSYEQYF. The CDR3 DNA follows: TGTGCCAGCGGGGAGCGGGGGAGCTCCTACGAGCAGTACTTC.

This clonotype was counted at least ten times. This chain connects TRBV7-9 to TRBJ2-5; D is perhaps TRBD1 (5 bases). The CDR3 has 13 residues. Trimming removed 3 bases at V and 1 base at J, with 6 bases between. Looked up from germline, CDR1 is SEHNR and CDR2 is FQNEAQ (reference sequence). CDR3 coding DNA: TGTGCCAGCAGCTTCGACAGCCAAGAGACCCAGTACTTC. Its protein is CASSFDSQETQYF.

The rearrangement links TRBV2 to TRBJ2-7; 12 positions agree with TRBD2. This CDR3 has 19 residues. Looked up from germline, CDR1 is SNHLY and CDR2 is FYNNEI. Losses at the gene ends were 3 bases for V and 4 bases for J; bases not matched to a gene: 16. DNA for the CDR3: TGTGCCAGCAGTGATCGGAGTAGGATGACTAGCGGGGGTAGTTACGAGCAGTACTTC. Protein: CASSDRSRMTSGGSYEQYF.

In its sample, this clonotype was seen a few times. The chain carries TRBV7-2 and TRBJ1-1; D possibly corresponds to TRBD1 (6 bases). The germline V and J ends were trimmed by 2 bases and 0 bases, with 19 bases remaining between them. Germline V gene data show CDR1 as SGHTA and CDR2 as FQGNSA. This CDR3 spans 18 amino acids. CDR3 coding DNA: TGTGCCAGCAGCTTAACCGCCCACAGGGTGGTACTGAACACTGAAGCTTTCTTT. As protein: CASSLTAHRVVLNTEAFF.

This clonotype appeared a few times. The chain recombines TRBV18 with TRBJ2-7, with D possibly being TRBD2 (6 bases). CDR3 size: 16 residues. Germline V gene lookup returns CDR1 KGHSH and CDR2 LQKENI. The V and J ends lost 3 bases and 2 bases respectively, with 17 bases between them. The CDR3 coding sequence is TGTGCCAGCTCACCGGGGCGGAGGGGACTTCCCTACGAGCAGTACTTC. It is translated as CASSPGRRGLPYEQYF.

The DNA for the CDR3 is TGCAGTGCTAGAGGGACCCAGGGGGGTGGCTACACCTTC. Translation: CSARGTQGGGYTF. The rearrangement joins TRBV20-1 to TRBJ1-2, with TRBD1 matching over 7 bases. This CDR3 contains 13 residues. Germline values: CDR1 DFQATT, CDR2 SNEGSKA (reference sequence). V gave up 1 base and J gave up 7 bases; unmatched junction bases: 6.

This clonotype showed up just a few times. The chain uses TRBV6-5 and TRBJ1-4; D unresolved. The germline V gene has CDR1 MNHEY and CDR2 SVGAGI. The V end lost 0 bases, the J end lost 4 bases, and 15 bases lay between the germline ends. This CDR3 is built from 17 residues. CDR3 bases: TGTGCCAGCAGTTACTCGGTGGTGGGCAGTCGTAATGAAAAACTGTTTTTT. Residues: CASSYSVVGSRNEKLFF.

This clonotype showed up just a few times. This chain uses TRBV5-1 with TRBJ2-3; weak D call: TRBD2 (5 bases). The CDR3 is made up of 15 amino acids. CDR1 is SGHRS, CDR2 YFSETQ, per germline. V lost 0 bases, J lost 0 bases, and 8 bases lay in between. The CDR3 loop reads CASSLVVASTDTQYF. In DNA form, the CDR3 reads TGCGCCAGCAGCTTGGTGGTAGCGAGCACAGATACGCAGTATTTT.

The chain joins TRBV12-3 or TRBV12-4 to TRBJ2-7; 13 nucleotides match TRBD2. The ends lost 8 bases at V and 4 bases at J; junction bases unmatched: 2. This CDR3 contains 13 residues. The chain's CDR3 is CASLGLAGYEQYF. Here the CDR3 DNA reads TGTGCCAGCTTGGGACTAGCGGGGTACGAGCAGTACTTC.

The rearrangement joins TRBV4-1 to TRBJ1-1; 10 bases are a match to TRBD1. The V and J ends lost 3 bases and 4 bases, in that order; junction bases with no gene match: 5. Looked up from germline, CDR1 is MGHRA and CDR2 is YSYEKL. The CDR3 is 15 amino acids. In nucleotides, the CDR3 is TGCGCCAGCAGCCAGGCGGGACAGGGGTCCACTGAAGCTTTCTTT. It yields the protein CASSQAGQGSTEAFF.

This sequence joins TRBV18 and TRBJ2-5; D is ambiguous. Trimming left V 5 bases short and J 0 bases short, with 13 bases between. The length of the CDR3 is 15 residues. Germline assignment: CDR1 KGHSH and CDR2 LQKENI. The CDR3 is CASSELGTDQETQYF. The CDR3 DNA sequence: TGTGCCAGCTCAGAGCTTGGAACAGACCAAGAGACCCAGTACTTC.

The chain recombines TRBV10-3 with TRBJ2-7, with 12 positions matching TRBD2. CDR1 and CDR2 (germline): ENHRY, SYGVKD. Losses at the gene ends were 3 bases for V and 3 bases for J; bases not matched to a gene: 3. The CDR3 contains 15 residues. In DNA form, the CDR3 reads TGTGCCATCAGTGACCCGGGACTAGCGGGCTACGAGCAGTACTTC. Residues: CAISDPGLAGYEQYF.

This clonotype was counted a few times. The CDR3 coding sequence is TGCGCCAGCAGTCACCCAAGGGGGGACAGGGCTCTATACGAGCAGTACTTC. It codes for CASSHPRGDRALYEQYF. The gene calls are TRBV23-1 and TRBJ2-7; TRBD1 matches 9 bases. TRBV23-1 belongs to the ORF category, with a function that is uncertain. V trimming: 3 bases; J trimming: 4 bases; junction bases outside the gene matches: 13. The CDR3 is 17 amino acids.

Only a few counts were recorded for this clonotype. The chain recombines TRBV5-5 with TRBJ1-2; 7 nucleotides align to TRBD1. J was trimmed by 1 base and V by 4 bases; bases with no gene match: 7. CDR1 SGHKS and CDR2 YYEKEE come from the germline V gene (reference sequence). This CDR3 has 15 amino acids. The DNA of the CDR3 is TGTGCCAGCAGCACCCGGGGACAGAATAACTATGGCTACACCTTC. Protein sequence: CASSTRGQNNYGYTF.

The V gene is TRBV4-2, the J gene TRBJ2-3; TRBD2 matches 9 bases. The CDR3 loop spans 16 amino acids. Germline-derived CDR1 and CDR2 are LGHNA and YNFKEQ. Trimming at V came to 2 bases and at J to 4 bases, leaving 7 bases not matched to a gene. The CDR3 coding sequence is TGTGCCAGCAGCCAAATAGCGGGAGTATTACCAGATACGCAGTATTTT. This gives the protein CASSQIAGVLPDTQYF.

This clonotype occurred once. The chain couples TRBV29-1 to TRBJ2-1; D is uncertain. Trimming pared 3 bases from V and 1 base from J, leaving 16 bases between. This CDR3 is 16 amino acids long. From germline, CDR1 is SQVTM and CDR2 ANQGSEA. The DNA for the CDR3 is TGCAGCGTTGACTTGATTGGAACCCCATCCTACAATGAGCAGTTCTTC. The encoded protein is CSVDLIGTPSYNEQFF.

This clonotype was seen a few times. This sequence joins TRBV18 and TRBJ2-5; D is uncertain. Germline loops: CDR1 KGHSH, CDR2 LQKENI. The V gene lost 6 bases and the J gene lost 1 base, with 6 bases spanning the gap. The CDR3 has 12 amino acids. CDR3 nucleotides: TGTGCCAGCTCGTCCGGCCAAGAGACCCAGTACTTC. It is translated as CASSSGQETQYF.